This TCR beta chain emerged from a study of PD-1 blockade in mismatch repair-deficient tumors. Profiled with immunoSEQ multiplex PCR; TCRdb holds only in-frame clones, not every one. The sample has tens of thousands of clones; roughly three quarters are singletons. V gave up 6 bases and J gave up 2 bases; unmatched junction bases: 7. This CDR3 has 15 residues. Germline values: CDR1 MNHNS, CDR2 SASEGT. The genes are TRBV6-1 and TRBJ1-5; TRBD1 aligns across 7 bases. The source was peripheral blood, collected 4 weeks after starting pembrolizumab. The sequence came from an adult with mismatch repair-deficient cancer. Here the CDR3 reads CASRGDRIGNQPQHF. DNA for the CDR3: TGTGCCAGCAGGGGGGACAGAATTGGCAATCAGCCCCAGCATTTT.